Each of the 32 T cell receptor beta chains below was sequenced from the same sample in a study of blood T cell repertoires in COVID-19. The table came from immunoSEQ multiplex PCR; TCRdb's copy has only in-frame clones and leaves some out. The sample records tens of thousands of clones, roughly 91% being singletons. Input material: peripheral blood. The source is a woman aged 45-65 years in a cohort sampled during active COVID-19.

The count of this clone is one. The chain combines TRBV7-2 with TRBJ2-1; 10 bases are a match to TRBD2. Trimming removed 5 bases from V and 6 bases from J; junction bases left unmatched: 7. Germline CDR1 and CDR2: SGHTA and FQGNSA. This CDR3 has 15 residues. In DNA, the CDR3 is TGTGCCAGCAGCGCCGCTAGCGGGAGTTTCAATGAGCAGTTCTTC. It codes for CASSAASGSFNEQFF.

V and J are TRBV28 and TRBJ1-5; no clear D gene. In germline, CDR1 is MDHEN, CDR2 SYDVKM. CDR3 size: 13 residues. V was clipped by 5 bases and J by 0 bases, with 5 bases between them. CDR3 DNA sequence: TGTGCCAGCAGTAGCGATAGCAATCAGCCCCAGCATTTT. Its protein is CASSSDSNQPQHF.

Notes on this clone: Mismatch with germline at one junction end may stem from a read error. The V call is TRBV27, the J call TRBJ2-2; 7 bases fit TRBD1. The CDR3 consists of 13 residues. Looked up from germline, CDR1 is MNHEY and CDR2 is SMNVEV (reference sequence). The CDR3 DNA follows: TGTGCCAGCAGTGACAGGGAACACCGGGGAGCTGTTTTT. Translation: CASSDREHRGAVF.

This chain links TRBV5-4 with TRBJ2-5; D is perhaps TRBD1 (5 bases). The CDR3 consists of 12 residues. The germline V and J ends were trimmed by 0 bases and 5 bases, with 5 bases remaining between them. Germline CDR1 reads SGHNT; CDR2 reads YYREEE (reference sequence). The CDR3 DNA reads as TGTGCCAGCAGCTTGGACAGGGAGACCCAGTACTTC. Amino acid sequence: CASSLDRETQYF.

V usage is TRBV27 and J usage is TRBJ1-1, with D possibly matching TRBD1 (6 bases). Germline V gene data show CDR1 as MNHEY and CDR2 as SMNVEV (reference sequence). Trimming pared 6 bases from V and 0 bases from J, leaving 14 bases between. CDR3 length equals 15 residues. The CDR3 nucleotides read TGTGCCAGCAGGCCAGGGGCTGGGGTGAACACTGAAGCTTTCTTT. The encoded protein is CASRPGAGVNTEAFF.

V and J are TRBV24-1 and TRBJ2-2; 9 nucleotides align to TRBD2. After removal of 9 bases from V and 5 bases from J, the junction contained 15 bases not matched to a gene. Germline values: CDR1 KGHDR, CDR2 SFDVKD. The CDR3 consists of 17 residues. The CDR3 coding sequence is TGTGCCACCTCGGAAACTAGCGGGTATAGTAAGACCGGGGAGCTGTTTTTT. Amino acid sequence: CATSETSGYSKTGELFF.

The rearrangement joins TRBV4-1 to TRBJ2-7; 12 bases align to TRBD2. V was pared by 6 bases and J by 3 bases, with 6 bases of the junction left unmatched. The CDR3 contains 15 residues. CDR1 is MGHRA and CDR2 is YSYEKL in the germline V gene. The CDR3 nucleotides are TGCGCCAGCAGATTTCTAGCGGGAGGGCTCTACGAGCAGTACTTC. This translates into CASRFLAGGLYEQYF.

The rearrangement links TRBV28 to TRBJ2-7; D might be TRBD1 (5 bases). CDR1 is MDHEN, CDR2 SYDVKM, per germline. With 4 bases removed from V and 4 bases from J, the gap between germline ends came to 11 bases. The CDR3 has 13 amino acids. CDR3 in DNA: TGTGCCAGCAGTTCCCCGACAGCGTACGAGCAGTACTTC. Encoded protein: CASSSPTAYEQYF.

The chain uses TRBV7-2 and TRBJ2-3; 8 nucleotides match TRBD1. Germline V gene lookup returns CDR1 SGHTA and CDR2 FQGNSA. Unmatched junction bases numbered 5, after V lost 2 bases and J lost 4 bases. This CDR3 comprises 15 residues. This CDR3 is CASSLSHRGADTQYF. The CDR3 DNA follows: TGTGCCAGCAGCTTATCTCACAGGGGGGCAGATACGCAGTATTTT.

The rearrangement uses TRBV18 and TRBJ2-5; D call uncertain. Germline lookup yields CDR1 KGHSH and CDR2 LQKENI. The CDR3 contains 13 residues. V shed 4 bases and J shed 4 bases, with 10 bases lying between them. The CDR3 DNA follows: TGTGCCAGCTCACTGGTTTTGAGAGAGACCCAGTACTTC. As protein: CASSLVLRETQYF. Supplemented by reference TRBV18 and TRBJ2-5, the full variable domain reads NAGVMQNPRHLVRRRGQEARLRCSPMKGHSHVYWYRQLPEEGLKFMVYLQKENIIDESGMPKERFSAEFPKEGPSILRIQQVVRGDSAAYFCASSLVLRETQYFGPGTRLLVL.

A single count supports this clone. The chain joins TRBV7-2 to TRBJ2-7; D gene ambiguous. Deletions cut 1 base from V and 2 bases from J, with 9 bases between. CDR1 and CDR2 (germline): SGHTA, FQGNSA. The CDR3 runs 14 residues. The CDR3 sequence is CASSLGVQTYEQYF. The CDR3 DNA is TGTGCCAGCAGCTTAGGTGTCCAAACCTACGAGCAGTACTTC.

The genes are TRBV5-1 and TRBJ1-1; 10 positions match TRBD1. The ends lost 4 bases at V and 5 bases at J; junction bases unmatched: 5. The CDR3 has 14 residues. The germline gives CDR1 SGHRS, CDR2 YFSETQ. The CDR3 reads CASSIGQGETEAFF. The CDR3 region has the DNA TGCGCCAGCAGCATAGGACAGGGGGAAACTGAAGCTTTCTTT.

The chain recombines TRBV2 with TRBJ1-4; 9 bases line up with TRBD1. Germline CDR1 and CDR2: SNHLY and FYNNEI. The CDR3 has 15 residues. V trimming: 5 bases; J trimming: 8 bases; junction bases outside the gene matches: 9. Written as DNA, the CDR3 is TGTGCCAGCAGTCGGTACAGGGGGCTGGGCGAAAAACTGTTTTTT. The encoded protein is CASSRYRGLGEKLFF.

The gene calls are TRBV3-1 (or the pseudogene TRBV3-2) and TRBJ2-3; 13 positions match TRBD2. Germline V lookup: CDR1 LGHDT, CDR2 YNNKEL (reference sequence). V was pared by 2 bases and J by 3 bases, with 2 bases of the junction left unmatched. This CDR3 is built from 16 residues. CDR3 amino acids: CASSQWTSGSTDTQYF. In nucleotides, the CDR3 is TGTGCCAGCAGCCAATGGACTAGCGGGAGTACAGATACGCAGTATTTT.

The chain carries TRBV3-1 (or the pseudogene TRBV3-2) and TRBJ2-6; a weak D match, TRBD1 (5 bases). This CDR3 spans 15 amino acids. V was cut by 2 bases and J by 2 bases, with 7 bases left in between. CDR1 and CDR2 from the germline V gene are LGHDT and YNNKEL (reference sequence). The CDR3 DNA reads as TGTGCCAGCAGCCAAATGACAGCTGGGGCCAACGTCCTGACTTTC. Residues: CASSQMTAGANVLTF.

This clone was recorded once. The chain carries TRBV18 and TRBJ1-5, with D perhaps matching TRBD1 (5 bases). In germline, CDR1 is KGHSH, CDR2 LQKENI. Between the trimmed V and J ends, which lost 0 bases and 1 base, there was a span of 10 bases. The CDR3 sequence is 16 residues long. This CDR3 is CASSPPGGGSNQPQHF. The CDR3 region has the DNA TGTGCCAGCTCACCACCGGGCGGGGGAAGCAATCAGCCCCAGCATTTT.

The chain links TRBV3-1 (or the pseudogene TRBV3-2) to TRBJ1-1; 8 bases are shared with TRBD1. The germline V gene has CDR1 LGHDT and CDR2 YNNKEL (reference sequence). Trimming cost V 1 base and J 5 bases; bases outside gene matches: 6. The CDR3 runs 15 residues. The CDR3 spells CASSQGQTGGTEAFF. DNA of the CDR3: TGTGCCAGCAGCCAAGGCCAAACAGGGGGAACTGAAGCTTTCTTT.

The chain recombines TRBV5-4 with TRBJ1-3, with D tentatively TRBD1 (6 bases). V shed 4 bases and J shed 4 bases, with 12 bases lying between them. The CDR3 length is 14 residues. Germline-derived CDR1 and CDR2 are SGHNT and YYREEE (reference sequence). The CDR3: CASSPTGTGNTIYF. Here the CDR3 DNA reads TGTGCCAGCAGCCCAACAGGGACAGGAAACACCATATATTTT. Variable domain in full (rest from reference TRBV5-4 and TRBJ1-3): ETGVTQSPTHLIKTRGQQVTLRCSSQSGHNTVSWYQQALGQGPQFIFQYYREEENGRGNFPPRFSGLQFPNYSSELNVNALELDDSALYLCASSPTGTGNTIYFGEGSWLTVV.

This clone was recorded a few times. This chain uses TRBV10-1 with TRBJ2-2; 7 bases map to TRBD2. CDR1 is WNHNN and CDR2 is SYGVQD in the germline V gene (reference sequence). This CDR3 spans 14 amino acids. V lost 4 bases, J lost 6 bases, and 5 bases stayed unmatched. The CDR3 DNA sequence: TGCGCCAGCAGTGGACTAGCAAGTGCCGGGGAGCTGTTTTTT. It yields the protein CASSGLASAGELFF.

The CDR3 loop is CASSIAPTGISRETNEKLFF. DNA for the CDR3: TGTGCCAGTAGTATAGCCCCAACCGGGATCTCGAGGGAGACTAATGAAAAACTGTTTTTT. V is TRBV19 and J is TRBJ1-4; no clear D. Trimming cost V 1 base and J 2 bases, with 23 bases left between them. The CDR3 covers 20 residues. Germline loops: CDR1 LNHDA, CDR2 SQIVND (reference sequence).

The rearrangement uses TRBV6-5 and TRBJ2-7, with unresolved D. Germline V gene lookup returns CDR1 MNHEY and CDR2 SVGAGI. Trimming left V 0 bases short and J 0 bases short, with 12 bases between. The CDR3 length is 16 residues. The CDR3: CASSYSLPPGSYEQYF. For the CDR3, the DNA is TGTGCCAGCAGTTACTCCCTACCGCCCGGCTCCTACGAGCAGTACTTC.

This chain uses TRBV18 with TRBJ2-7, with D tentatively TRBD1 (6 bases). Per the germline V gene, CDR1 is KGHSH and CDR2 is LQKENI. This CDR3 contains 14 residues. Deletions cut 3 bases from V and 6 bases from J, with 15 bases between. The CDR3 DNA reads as TGTGCCAGCTCACCTGGGGGCGTGGGTGGCGAGCAGTACTTC. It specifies CASSPGGVGGEQYF.

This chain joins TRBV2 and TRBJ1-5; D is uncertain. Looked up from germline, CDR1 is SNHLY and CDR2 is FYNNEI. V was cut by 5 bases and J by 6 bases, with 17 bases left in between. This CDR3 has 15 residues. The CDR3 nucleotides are TGTGCCAGCAGTTCCCGGACTCGGACGGGTCAGCCCCAGCATTTT. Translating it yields CASSSRTRTGQPQHF. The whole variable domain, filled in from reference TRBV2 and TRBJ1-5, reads EPEVTQTPSHQVTQMGQEVILRCVPISNHLYFYWYRQILGQKVEFLVSFYNNEISEKSEIFDDQFSVERPDGSNFTLKIRSTKLEDSAMYFCASSSRTRTGQPQHFGDGTRLSIL.

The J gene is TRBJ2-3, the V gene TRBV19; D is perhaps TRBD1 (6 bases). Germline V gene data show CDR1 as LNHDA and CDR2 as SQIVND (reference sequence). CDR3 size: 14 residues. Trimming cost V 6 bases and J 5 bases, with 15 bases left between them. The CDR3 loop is CASRSSGHLDTQYF. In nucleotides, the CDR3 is TGTGCCAGTAGGAGTTCGGGACACCTAGATACGCAGTATTTT. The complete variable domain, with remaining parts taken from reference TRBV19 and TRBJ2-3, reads DGGITQSPKYLFRKEGQNVTLSCEQNLNHDAMYWYRQDPGQGLRLIYYSQIVNDFQKGDIAEGYSVSREKKESFPLTVTSAQKNPTAFYLCASRSSGHLDTQYFGPGTRLTVL.

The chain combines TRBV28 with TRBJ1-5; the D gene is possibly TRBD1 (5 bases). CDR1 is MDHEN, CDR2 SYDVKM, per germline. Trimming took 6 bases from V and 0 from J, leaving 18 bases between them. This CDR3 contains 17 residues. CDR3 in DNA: TGTGCCAGCAGGACGTGGGGGGTCGGGGTTAGCAATCAGCCCCAGCATTTT. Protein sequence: CASRTWGVGVSNQPQHF.

In DNA, the CDR3 is TGTGCCAGCAGGGGGACAGGGCGCAATGAGCAGTTCTTC. This codes for CASRGTGRNEQFF. The chain couples TRBV28 to TRBJ2-1; TRBD1 matches 9 bases. Trimming at V came to 6 bases and at J to 6 bases, leaving 3 bases not matched to a gene. Germline V CDR1 and CDR2: MDHEN, SYDVKM. The CDR3 contains 13 residues.

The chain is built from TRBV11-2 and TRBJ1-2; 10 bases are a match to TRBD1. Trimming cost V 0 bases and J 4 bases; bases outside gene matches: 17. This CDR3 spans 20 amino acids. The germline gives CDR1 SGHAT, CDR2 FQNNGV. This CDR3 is CASSLDRFGTGVSTAYGYTF. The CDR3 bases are TGTGCCAGCAGCTTAGATCGGTTTGGGACAGGGGTCTCGACGGCCTATGGCTACACCTTC.

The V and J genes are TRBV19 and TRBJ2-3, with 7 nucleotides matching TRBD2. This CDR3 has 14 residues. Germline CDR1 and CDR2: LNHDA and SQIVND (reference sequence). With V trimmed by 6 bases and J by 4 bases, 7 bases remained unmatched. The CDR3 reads CASSERGASDTQYF. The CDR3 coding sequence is TGTGCCAGTAGCGAGCGGGGTGCATCAGATACGCAGTATTTT.

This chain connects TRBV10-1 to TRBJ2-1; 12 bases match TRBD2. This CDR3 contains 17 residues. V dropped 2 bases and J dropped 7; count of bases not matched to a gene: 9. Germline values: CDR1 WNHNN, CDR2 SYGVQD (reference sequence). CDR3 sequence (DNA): TGCGCCAGCAGTGAGGGGCTAGCGGGAGGGCCAAAGAATGAGCAGTTCTTC. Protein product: CASSEGLAGGPKNEQFF.

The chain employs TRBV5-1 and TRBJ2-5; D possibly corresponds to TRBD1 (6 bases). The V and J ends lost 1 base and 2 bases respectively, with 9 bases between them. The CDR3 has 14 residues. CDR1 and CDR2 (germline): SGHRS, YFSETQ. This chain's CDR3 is CASSLTTGQETQYF. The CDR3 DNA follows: TGCGCCAGCAGCTTGACGACAGGACAAGAGACCCAGTACTTC.

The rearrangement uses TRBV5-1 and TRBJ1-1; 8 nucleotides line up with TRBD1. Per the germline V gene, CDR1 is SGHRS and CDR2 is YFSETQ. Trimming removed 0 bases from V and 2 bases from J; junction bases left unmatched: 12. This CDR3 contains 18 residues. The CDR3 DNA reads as TGCGCCAGCAGCTTGGCCACACGGACAGGGTTCACCAACACTGAAGCTTTCTTT. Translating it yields CASSLATRTGFTNTEAFF.

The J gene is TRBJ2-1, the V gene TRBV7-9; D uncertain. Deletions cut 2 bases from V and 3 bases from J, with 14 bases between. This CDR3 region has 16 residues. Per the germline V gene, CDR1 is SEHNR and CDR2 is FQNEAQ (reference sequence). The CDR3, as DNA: TGTGCCAGCAGCTTAAGCGAGGTGCCTAACTACAATGAGCAGTTCTTC. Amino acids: CASSLSEVPNYNEQFF.